This TCR beta chain appears in the sequencing data of a study of T cell responses to AZD1222 COVID-19 vaccine. Overall study results and limits: Donor demographics were predominantly white British with a female majority; clonal diversity may be underestimated. Every sample of the repertoires postdated the peak T cell response.

The V end lost 6 bases, the J end lost 12 bases, and 17 bases lay between the germline ends. This CDR3 has 12 residues. Details on this clone: The antigen is undetermined.

The data were produced by immunoSEQ multiplex PCR, yet TCRdb's version contains in-frame clones alone and is incomplete. The sample has 75,000 to 85,000 clones; 90% are singletons. This chain connects TRBV12-3 or TRBV12-4 to TRBJ1-2; perhaps TRBD1 as D (5 bases). This sequence was found in an adult in good health. Sequences were derived from peripheral blood, sampled on day 0 of AZD1222 vaccination. The CDR3 DNA is TGTGCCAGCAGACCTCAGGGTCAGCTCGACACCTTC. It yields the protein CASRPQGQLDTF.